This T cell receptor (beta chain) came from a study of shared clonotypes between healthy human individuals. Study in general: CD8 memory received one plate per donor, CD8 naive two, CD4 memory three and CD4 naive three. Study-wide points: Generation probabilities of non-shared clonotypes were lower (relative to those shared by all four donors). Generally, naive subsets (rather than memory subsets) showed larger estimated richness.

This clone occurred a few times. Its cognate antigen is unknown. Using approximately 200 ng DNA, around 30,000 T cell genomes, the sorted-subset replicate PCRs were run. Clones were read by immunoSEQ multiplex PCR, and TCRdb kept only the in-frame ones, dropping some. The table lists a few million clones, about 93% of them singletons. Naive CD8 cells lacked CD45RO, underwent positive selection for CCR7 and left out terminally differentiated effector memory CD45RA+ cells. V lost 5 bases to trimming and J lost 7 bases; unmatched junction nucleotides: 6. The CDR3 spans 13 residues. Per germline, CDR1 SEHNR and CDR2 FQNEAQ (reference sequence).

This chain connects TRBV7-9 to TRBJ1-1; 8 nucleotides agree with TRBD1. What was sequenced was naive CD8+ T cells from PBMCs. This TCR derives from a man between 18 and 29 years old in good health. Some clones in this sample may be carry-over from other donors' samples. CDR3 DNA sequence: TGTGCCAGCAGCGCCAGTGGGACAGGTGAAGCTTTCTTT. It translates to CASSASGTGEAFF. Variable domain in full (rest from reference TRBV7-9 and TRBJ1-1): DTGVSQNPRHKITKRGQNVTFRCDPISEHNRLYWYRQTLGQGPEFLTYFQNEAQLEKSRLLSDRFSAERPKGSFSTLEIQRTEQGDSAMYLCASSASGTGEAFFGQGTRLTVV.